This T cell receptor beta chain was observed in a study of human thymus T cells. Turning to this clone: Its antigen is currently unknown.

The people who donated were healthy Finnish babies having corrective surgery for congenital heart defects. During surgery, roughly 0.45-1 mL peripheral blood was drawn from four of eight donors. General observations from the study: Seemingly biased V and J gene usage marked thymic and blood repertoires.

The table came from immunoSEQ multiplex PCR; TCRdb's copy has only in-frame clones and leaves some out. Counted here are approximately 49,000 clones, approximately 95% occurring once; the ten biggest clones make up under 0.2%. Germline CDR1 is MNHNS and CDR2 is SASEGT. The CDR3 is 17 residues long. The V end lost 1 base, the J end lost 0 bases, and 13 bases lay between the germline ends. The rearrangement links TRBV6-1 to TRBJ1-5; D is unclear. This TCR derives from a girl under three years old with a congenital heart defect but otherwise immunologically healthy. Sequenced sample: blood. CDR3 residues: CASSEEVSALSNQPQHF. Here the CDR3 DNA reads TGTGCCAGCAGTGAAGAAGTATCAGCCCTTAGCAATCAGCCCCAGCATTTT.